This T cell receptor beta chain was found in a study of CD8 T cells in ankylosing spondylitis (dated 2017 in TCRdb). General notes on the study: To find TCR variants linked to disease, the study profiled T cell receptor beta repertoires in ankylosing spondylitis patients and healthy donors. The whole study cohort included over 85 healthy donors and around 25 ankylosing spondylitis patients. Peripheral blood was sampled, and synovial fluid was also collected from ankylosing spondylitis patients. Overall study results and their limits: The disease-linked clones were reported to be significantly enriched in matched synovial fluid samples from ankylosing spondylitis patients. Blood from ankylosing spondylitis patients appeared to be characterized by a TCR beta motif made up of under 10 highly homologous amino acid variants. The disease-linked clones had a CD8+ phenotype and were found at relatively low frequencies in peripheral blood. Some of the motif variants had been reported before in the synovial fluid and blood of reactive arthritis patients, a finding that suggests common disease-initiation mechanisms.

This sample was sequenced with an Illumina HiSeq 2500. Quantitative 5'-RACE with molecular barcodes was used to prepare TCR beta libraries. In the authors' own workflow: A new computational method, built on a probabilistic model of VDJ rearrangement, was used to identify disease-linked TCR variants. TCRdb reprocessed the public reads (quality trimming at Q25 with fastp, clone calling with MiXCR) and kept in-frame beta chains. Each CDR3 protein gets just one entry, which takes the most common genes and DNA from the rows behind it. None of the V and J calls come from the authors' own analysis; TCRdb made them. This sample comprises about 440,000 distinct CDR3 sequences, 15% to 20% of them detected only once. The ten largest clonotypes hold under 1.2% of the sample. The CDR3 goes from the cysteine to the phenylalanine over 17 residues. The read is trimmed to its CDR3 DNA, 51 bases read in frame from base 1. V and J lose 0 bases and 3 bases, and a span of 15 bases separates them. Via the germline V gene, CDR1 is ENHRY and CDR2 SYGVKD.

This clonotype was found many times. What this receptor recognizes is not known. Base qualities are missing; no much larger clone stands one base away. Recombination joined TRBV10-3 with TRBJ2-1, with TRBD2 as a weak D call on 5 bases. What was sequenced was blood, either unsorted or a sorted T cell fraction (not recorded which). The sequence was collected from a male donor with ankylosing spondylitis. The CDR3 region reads CAISESGKGYGYNEQFF. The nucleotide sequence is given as TGTGCCATCAGTGAGTCCGGGAAGGGTTATGGCTACAATGAGCAGTTCTTC.